The entry that follows covers one T cell receptor (beta chain) sequence. This clone was seen only a few times. What antigen it recognizes has not been identified. No much larger clone exists at a distance of one base, and base qualities are not known. The record originates from a study of shared clonotypes between healthy human individuals (TCRdb year 2020). At the level of the whole study: The cohort comprised two women and three men aged 18 to 49 years. For each donor, three plates each were used for CD4 naive and CD4 memory, two plates were used for CD8 naive, and one plate was used for CD8 memory. To estimate repertoire size and how much clonotypes are shared between individuals, the study performed deep sequencing of blood TCR repertoires from five healthy adults. Libraries were prepared and TCR repertoires were sequenced by different laboratories using diverse techniques, in order to increase sequencing depth and limit assay-specific biases. Each donor's leukapheresis produced roughly between about 0.9 and 9.5 billion PBMCs. General conclusions and limits of the study: Incomplete sequencing was indicated by rarefaction of sorted-subset datasets, despite the large sequencing depth. Sampling was restricted to blood, and TCR repertoires in tissues likely differ from the TCR repertoires found in blood. When a few donors were compared, the shared fraction of clonotypes was about 5.5% for naive CD4, less than 4% for naive CD8, more than 2% for memory CD4, and less than 0.5% for memory CD8. Clonotypes shared by all four sorted-subset donors showed higher generation probabilities than non-shared clonotypes. Naive subsets generally had larger estimated clonotype richness than memory subsets did. The genetic and exposure-history diversity represented was limited by the small number of donors. Pairwise subsampling led to the expectation that sequencing depth would affect the degree of clonotype sharing among donors.

Reading the germline V gene gives CDR1 SQVTM and CDR2 ANQGSEA. Germline trimming: 3 bases from V, 7 bases from J; junction bases outside gene matches: 6. The CDR3 contains 12 residues, cysteine and phenylalanine counted. Solely the CDR3 DNA is kept, with 36 bases framed from the first base. Using the deep immunoSEQ assay, multiplex PCR amplified TCR CDR3 regions from genomic DNA. Extracted genomic DNA from each cell subset was spread evenly across all wells of several immunoSEQ 96-well plates, with each plate serving as a replicate. Each replicate PCR for sorted subsets received approximately 220 ng genomic DNA, equal to roughly 30,000 T cell genomes. The purified libraries were quantified using a Qubit 3.0 fluorometer, sized with a Bioanalyzer 2100, and then quantified again using the KAPA Library Quantification kit. Each immunoSEQ 96-well plate was sequenced on its own single-read 150-cycle Illumina NextSeq 550 flow cell. For the original study's pipeline: Because only junctional sequences without quality scores were contained in the immunoSEQ output, filtering matching that applied to full-length reads could not be performed. Sequences were annotated with PyIR, a Python wrapper for IgBLAST v1.9, and V/J genes and CDR3 were assigned using IMGT germline references. Any read was removed if the V/J assignment was weak (E-value above 1e-6), the CDR3 was missing, or the read contained stop codons, out-of-frame junctions, or ambiguous translated residues. V3J clonotypes were defined as sequences sharing the same inferred V gene, J gene, and CDR3 amino acid sequence. To compute the percentage overlap between repertoires, the number of shared unique clonotypes was divided by the size of the smaller repertoire. RTK rarefaction, the Chao1 estimator, and Recon v2.1 estimates of unobserved clonotypes were used to assess repertoire richness. For all TCRbeta clonotypes obtained by the gDNA method from four donors, generation probabilities were computed with OLGA. Drawn from immuneACCESS, this table holds only the in-frame rearrangements with V and J called that TCRdb kept. Clones are partly lost; checked studies trace under half to an unresolved V gene and leave the rest unexplained. V, J and clone size are those of that table, while D and trimming were read from the DNA. The sample table lists tens of thousands of clones, around 57% of them with a count of one. The top ten clonotypes cover around 50% of the sample.

The donors were healthy, HIV-negative adults with no recently reported acute infections or vaccinations. Every donor was a Caucasian adult living in Nashville, Tennessee, USA. CD8 memory samples consisted of magnetically selected CD45RO+ cells combined with CCR7-negative CD45RA+ effector memory (TemRA) cells. After blood collection by leukapheresis, PBMCs were isolated using Ficoll-Histopaque density gradient centrifugation and then cryopreserved in the vapor phase of liquid nitrogen. Analytical flow cytometry was used to check the purity and quantity of every magnetically sorted T cell population. Genomic DNA was isolated from every sorted fraction and measured by UV absorbance on a Nanodrop 2000c.

Sequenced input: memory CD8+ T cells sorted from blood. Explained via the paper, the cell subset or site label denotes: CD45RO+ cells pooled with CCR7-negative TemRA cells. The chain is made from TRBV29-1 and TRBJ2-7, and 7 junction bases match TRBD2. This clonotype originated in a man aged 30 to 45 in good health. For the CDR3, the sequence is CSVDGLVGEQYF. The DNA sequence is as follows: TGCAGCGTTGATGGACTAGTGGGTGAGCAGTACTTC.